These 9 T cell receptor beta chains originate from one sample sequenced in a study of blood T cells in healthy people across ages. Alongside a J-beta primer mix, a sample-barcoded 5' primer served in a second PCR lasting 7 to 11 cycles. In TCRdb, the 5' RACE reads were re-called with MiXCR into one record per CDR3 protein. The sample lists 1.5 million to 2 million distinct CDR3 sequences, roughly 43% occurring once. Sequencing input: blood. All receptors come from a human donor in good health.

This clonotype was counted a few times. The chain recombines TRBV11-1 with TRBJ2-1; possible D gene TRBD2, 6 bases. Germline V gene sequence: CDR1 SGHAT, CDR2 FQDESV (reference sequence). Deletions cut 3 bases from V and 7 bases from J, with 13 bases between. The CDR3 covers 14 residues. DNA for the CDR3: TGTGCCAGCAGCTTCCTACTAGCACGGAATGAGCAGTTCTTC. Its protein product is CASSFLLARNEQFF.

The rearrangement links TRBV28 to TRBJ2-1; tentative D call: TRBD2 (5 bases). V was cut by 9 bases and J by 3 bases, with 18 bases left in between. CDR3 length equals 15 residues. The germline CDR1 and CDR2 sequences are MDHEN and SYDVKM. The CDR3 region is CASAAQPGGYNEQFF. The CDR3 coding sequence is TGTGCCAGTGCCGCCCAACCCGGAGGCTACAATGAGCAGTTCTTC.

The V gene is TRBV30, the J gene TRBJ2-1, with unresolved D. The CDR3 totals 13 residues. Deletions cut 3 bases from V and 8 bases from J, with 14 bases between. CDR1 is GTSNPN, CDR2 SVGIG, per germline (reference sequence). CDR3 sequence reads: CAWSLRLSHEQFF. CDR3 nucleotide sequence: TGTGCCTGGAGCCTTCGTTTGTCGCATGAGCAGTTCTTC.

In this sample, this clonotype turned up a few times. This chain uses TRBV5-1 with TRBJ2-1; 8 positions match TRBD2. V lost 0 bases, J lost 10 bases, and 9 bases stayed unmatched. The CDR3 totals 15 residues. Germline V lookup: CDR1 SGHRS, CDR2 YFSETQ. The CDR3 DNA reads TGCGCCAGCAGCTTGGAAGCGGGGGACCCCAGAGAGCAGTTCTTC. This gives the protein CASSLEAGDPREQFF.

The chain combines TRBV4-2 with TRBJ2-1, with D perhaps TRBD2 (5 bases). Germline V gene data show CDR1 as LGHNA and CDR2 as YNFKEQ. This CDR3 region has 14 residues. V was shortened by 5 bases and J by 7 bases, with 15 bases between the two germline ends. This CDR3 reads CASSWRSSGNEQFF. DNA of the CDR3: TGTGCCAGCAGCTGGAGGAGTTCCGGGAATGAGCAGTTCTTC.

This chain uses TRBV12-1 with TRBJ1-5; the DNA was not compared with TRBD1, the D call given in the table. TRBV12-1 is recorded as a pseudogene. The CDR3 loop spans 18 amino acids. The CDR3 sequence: CASSSSPGTEMGNQPQHF. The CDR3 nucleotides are TGTGCCAGCAGCTCATCCCCCGGGACAGAAATGGGCAATCAGCCCCAGCATTTT.

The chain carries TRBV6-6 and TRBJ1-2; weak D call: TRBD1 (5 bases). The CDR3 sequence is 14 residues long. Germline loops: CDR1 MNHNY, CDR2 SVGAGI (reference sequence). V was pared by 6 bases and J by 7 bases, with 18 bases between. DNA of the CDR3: TGTGCCAGCAGCCCCGTGGGGCAGGAAACTGGCTACACCTTC. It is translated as CASSPVGQETGYTF.

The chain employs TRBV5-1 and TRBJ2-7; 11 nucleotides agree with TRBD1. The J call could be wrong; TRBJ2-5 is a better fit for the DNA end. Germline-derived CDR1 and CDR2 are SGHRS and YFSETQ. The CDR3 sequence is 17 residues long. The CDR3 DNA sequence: TGCGCCAGCAGCTTGACTCATCCCGGGACAGGGGGAGAGACCCAGTACTTC. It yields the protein CASSLTHPGTGGETQYF.

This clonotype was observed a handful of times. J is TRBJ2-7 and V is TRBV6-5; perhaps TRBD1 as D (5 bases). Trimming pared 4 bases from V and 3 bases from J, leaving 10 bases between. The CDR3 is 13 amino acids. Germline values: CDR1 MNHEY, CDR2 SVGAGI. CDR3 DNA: TGTGCCAGCAGTTCGGCAGGGCTCTACGAGCAGTACTTC. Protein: CASSSAGLYEQYF.